The entry below describes one T cell receptor (beta chain). Primed by a sample-barcoded 5' primer and a J-beta primer mix, a second PCR proceeded for 7 to 11 cycles. A tag from a template-switch adaptor with 12 random nucleotides marked each cDNA molecule. TCRdb fed the 5' RACE reads into MiXCR, producing one record per CDR3 protein. The table includes 630,000 or so distinct CDR3 sequences, around 31% detected once. These data originate in a study of blood T cells in healthy people across ages. Study as a whole: In model experiments, template switching was able to capture about one barcoded beta molecule for every two T cells that were present.

V lost 6 bases to trimming and J lost 2 bases, with 26 bases between them. Germline assignment: CDR1 DFQATT and CDR2 SNEGSKA (reference sequence). The CDR3 runs 18 residues. Sequencing input: blood. This TCR derives from a woman of 80 years or more in good health. The chain links TRBV20-1 to TRBJ1-5; D perhaps matches TRBD1 (5 bases). The CDR3, as DNA: TGCAGTGCAAGACGGGAGATCGGGGCAGCCAGGGGCAATCAGCCCCAGCATTTT. It specifies CSARREIGAARGNQPQHF.